Presented here are 28 T cell receptor beta chains from one specimen sequenced in a study of blood T cell repertoires in COVID-19. Method: immunoSEQ multiplex PCR; TCRdb's copy keeps in-frame clones and lacks some. The sample lists about 69,000 clones, 60% to 85% seen once, with 15% to 20% in the top ten. Material for sequencing was peripheral blood. Receptors were obtained from a man aged 60 to 69 with acute or convalescent COVID-19.

The chain links TRBV6-2 or TRBV6-3 to TRBJ1-1; a weak D match, TRBD1 (5 bases). The V end was cut by 5 bases, the J end by 5 bases, with 18 bases between. Germline assignment: CDR1 MNHEY and CDR2 SVGEGT. This CDR3 has 15 amino acids. The CDR3 DNA follows: TGTGCCAGCAGTCCCTCGGGACTTCCGCGGACTGAAGCTTTCTTT. Translating gives CASSPSGLPRTEAFF.

CDR3 region: CASSLASSGNTIYF. The CDR3 nucleotides are TGCGCCAGCAGCTTGGCTAGCTCTGGAAACACCATATATTTT. This rearrangement joins TRBV5-1 to TRBJ1-3; D remains unclear. Trimming left V 0 bases short and J 0 bases short, with 4 bases between. CDR1 and CDR2 from the germline V gene are SGHRS and YFSETQ. The CDR3 has 14 amino acids.

This clone was recorded only once. This rearrangement joins TRBV15 to TRBJ1-2; D remains ambiguous. V was pared by 2 bases and J by 0 bases, with 10 bases between. The CDR3 sequence is 15 residues long. Germline V gene sequence: CDR1 LNHNV, CDR2 YYDKDF (reference sequence). The CDR3: CATSRSPDPNYGYTF. The DNA of the CDR3 is TGTGCCACCAGCAGATCCCCAGATCCTAACTATGGCTACACCTTC.

The rearrangement joins TRBV4-1 to TRBJ1-3; D is ambiguous. Germline CDR1 and CDR2: MGHRA and YSYEKL. V lost 4 bases to trimming and J lost 2 bases, with 12 bases between them. The CDR3 contains 15 residues. CDR3 in amino acids: CASSPGAAAGNTIYF. The CDR3 DNA reads as TGCGCCAGCAGCCCTGGAGCAGCCGCTGGAAACACCATATATTTT.

The chain has TRBV5-8 and TRBJ2-1, with 8 bases aligning to TRBD1. The CDR3 runs 18 residues. Losses at the gene ends were 7 bases for V and 0 bases for J; bases not matched to a gene: 15. Looked up from germline, CDR1 is SGHTS and CDR2 is YDEGEE. CDR3 region: CASHRPGQALSSYNEQFF. In nucleotides, the CDR3 is TGTGCCAGCCACCGTCCGGGACAGGCCCTTTCCTCCTACAATGAGCAGTTCTTC.

The chain combines TRBV9 with TRBJ2-7; perhaps TRBD2 as D (5 bases). V was trimmed by 4 bases and J by 3 bases, leaving 14 bases between them. The CDR3 totals 14 residues. CDR1 is SGDLS, CDR2 YYNGEE, per germline. CDR3: CASSPSGEIYEQYF. CDR3 nucleotides: TGTGCCAGCAGCCCTAGTGGGGAGATCTACGAGCAGTACTTC.

The V call is TRBV7-2, the J call TRBJ2-3, with 9 nucleotides matching TRBD2. There are 16 residues in the CDR3. Germline assignment: CDR1 SGHTA and CDR2 FQGNSA. V dropped 3 bases and J dropped 4; count of bases not matched to a gene: 8. The CDR3 sequence: CASSFRSGGRADTQYF. DNA for the CDR3: TGTGCCAGCAGCTTCCGTAGCGGGGGCCGGGCAGATACGCAGTATTTT.

This sequence joins TRBV28 and TRBJ2-7; TRBD1 aligns across 9 bases. This CDR3 has 16 amino acids. The V gene's germline CDR1 is MDHEN and CDR2 SYDVKM. Unmatched junction bases numbered 5, after V lost 2 bases and J lost 0 bases. The CDR3 protein is CASSLEDRGYSYEQYF. The DNA of the CDR3 is TGTGCCAGCAGTTTAGAGGACAGGGGTTACTCCTACGAGCAGTACTTC.

The chain carries TRBV7-3 and TRBJ2-3, with D uncertain. Trimming pared 5 bases from V and 4 bases from J, leaving 10 bases between. Germline lookup yields CDR1 SGHTA and CDR2 FQGTGA. The CDR3 has 13 residues. CDR3: CASSPTTADTQYF. Written as DNA, the CDR3 is TGTGCCAGCAGCCCTACTACCGCAGATACGCAGTATTTT.

This chain uses TRBV5-6 with TRBJ2-1; D is uncertain. Germline CDR1 and CDR2: SGHDT and YYEEEE. The V gene lost 1 base and the J gene lost 8 bases, with 4 bases spanning the gap. This CDR3 is built from 11 residues. CDR3 in amino acids: CASSLIDEQFF. The CDR3 nucleotides are TGTGCCAGCAGCTTGATAGATGAGCAGTTCTTC.

The table lists this clone with a count of one. The V call is TRBV19, the J call TRBJ1-1; D is uncertain. Deletions cut 6 bases from V and 3 bases from J, with 11 bases between. The CDR3 runs to 13 residues. Germline V CDR1 and CDR2: LNHDA, SQIVND (reference sequence). CDR3 amino acids: CASSLGTYTEAFF. The DNA of the CDR3 is TGTGCCAGTAGCCTGGGCACCTACACTGAAGCTTTCTTT.

The chain uses TRBV24-1 and TRBJ2-1; D is perhaps TRBD2 (6 bases). Germline V lookup: CDR1 KGHDR, CDR2 SFDVKD. V lost 1 base to trimming and J lost 8 bases, with 11 bases between them. This CDR3 contains 14 residues. CDR3 sequence reads: CATSDLTTSYEQFF. The CDR3 DNA follows: TGTGCCACCAGTGATTTAACTACTAGCTATGAGCAGTTCTTC.

The chain has TRBV4-1 and TRBJ2-5; D is ambiguous. The CDR3 loop spans 15 amino acids. Germline V gene lookup returns CDR1 MGHRA and CDR2 YSYEKL. With 0 bases removed from V and 3 bases from J, the gap between germline ends came to 11 bases. The CDR3 DNA sequence: TGCGCCAGCAGCCAAGATTACATAGCTAAAGAGACCCAGTACTTC. Its protein is CASSQDYIAKETQYF.

The chain combines TRBV7-9 with TRBJ2-3; 8 nucleotides align to TRBD2. CDR3 size: 17 residues. J gave up 5 bases and V 5 bases, and 15 bases lay outside the gene matches. From germline, CDR1 is SEHNR and CDR2 FQNEAQ (reference sequence). CDR3 nucleotides: TGTGCCAGCAGCACGAACCGAGCGGGGGAGCTTGGAGATACGCAGTATTTT. Residues: CASSTNRAGELGDTQYF.

The rearrangement uses TRBV3-1 (or the pseudogene TRBV3-2) and TRBJ1-2; no firm D call. V lost 6 bases and J lost 3, with 8 bases in between. The CDR3 covers 12 residues. Germline values: CDR1 LGHDT, CDR2 YNNKEL (reference sequence). CDR3 protein: CASRLGDYGYTF. Here the CDR3 DNA reads TGTGCCAGCAGGCTCGGGGACTATGGCTACACCTTC.

The chain recombines TRBV2 with TRBJ1-4; 9 nucleotides align to TRBD1. The length of the CDR3 is 15 residues. After removal of 3 bases from V and 6 bases from J, the junction contained 5 bases not matched to a gene. The germline V gene has CDR1 SNHLY and CDR2 FYNNEI. The CDR3 nucleotides read TGTGCCAGCAGTGACTTGTGGACAGGGGATGAAAAACTGTTTTTT. Translated, it gives CASSDLWTGDEKLFF.

The rearrangement uses TRBV5-6 and TRBJ2-7; 9 bases fit TRBD1. The V gene's germline CDR1 is SGHDT and CDR2 YYEEEE. J was trimmed by 3 bases and V by 4 bases; bases with no gene match: 11. There are 16 residues in the CDR3. The DNA for the CDR3 is TGTGCCAGCAGCCCCCCACCGGGACAGGGAGGCTACGAGCAGTACTTC. Its translation: CASSPPPGQGGYEQYF.

The V call is TRBV6-5, the J call TRBJ1-2, with TRBD1 identical over 7 bases. Germline V gives CDR1 MNHEY, CDR2 SVGAGI. The V and J ends lost 9 bases and 7 bases, in that order; junction bases with no gene match: 14. This CDR3 has 14 residues. CDR3 sequence (DNA): TGTGCCAGGGGCGATTCGACAGGGCGATTTGGCTACACCTTC. It yields the protein CARGDSTGRFGYTF.

The chain links TRBV2 to TRBJ1-5; tentatively, D is TRBD1 (6 bases). Per germline, CDR1 SNHLY and CDR2 FYNNEI. The CDR3 consists of 14 residues. V was clipped by 7 bases and J by 1 base, with 11 bases between them. This CDR3 is CASNPGTSNQPQHF. DNA of the CDR3: TGTGCCAGCAACCCCGGGACAAGCAATCAGCCCCAGCATTTT. Full variable domain (missing parts from reference TRBV2 and TRBJ1-5): EPEVTQTPSHQVTQMGQEVILRCVPISNHLYFYWYRQILGQKVEFLVSFYNNEISEKSEIFDDQFSVERPDGSNFTLKIRSTKLEDSAMYFCASNPGTSNQPQHFGDGTRLSIL.

This sequence joins TRBV9 and TRBJ1-2; 7 bases are shared with TRBD1. The CDR3 has 12 amino acids. From germline, CDR1 is SGDLS and CDR2 YYNGEE. The trim removed 4 bases at V and 4 bases at J, leaving 1 base unmatched. The CDR3 region has the DNA TGTGCCAGCAGCCGGGACAGCTATGGCTACACCTTC. This codes for CASSRDSYGYTF.

This clone was picked up a small number of times. This chain connects TRBV6-2 or TRBV6-3 to TRBJ2-7, with 8 bases matching TRBD1. The length of the CDR3 is 14 residues. With V trimmed by 6 bases and J by 3 bases, 7 bases remained unmatched. In germline, CDR1 is MNHEY, CDR2 SVGEGT. The CDR3 DNA is TGTGCCAGCAGCACAGGGGGTATTAGCTACGAGCAGTACTTC. This encodes CASSTGGISYEQYF.

V gene TRBV5-1 combines with J gene TRBJ1-3, with D perhaps TRBD1 (5 bases). This CDR3 region has 14 residues. The germline V gene has CDR1 SGHRS and CDR2 YFSETQ. Trimming removed 4 bases at V and 1 base at J, with 9 bases between. CDR3 sequence: CASSPGGSGNTIYF. CDR3 DNA: TGCGCCAGCAGCCCGGGGGGATCTGGAAACACCATATATTTT.

CDR3 bases: TGTGCCAGCAGTGCCAGGACAGGGTGGACCGGGGAGCTGTTTTTT. It codes for CASSARTGWTGELFF. J is TRBJ2-2 and V is TRBV25-1, with 8 bases lining up with TRBD1. There are 15 residues in the CDR3. With 4 bases clipped from V and 5 bases from J, the junction kept 6 bases outside the gene matches. Germline values: CDR1 MGHDK, CDR2 SYGVNS.

The V call is TRBV7-2, the J call TRBJ2-5; 7 bases match TRBD1. Per the germline V gene, CDR1 is SGHTA and CDR2 is FQGNSA. CDR3 length: 14 residues. Trimming at V came to 5 bases and at J to 1 base, leaving 4 bases not matched to a gene. CDR3 nucleotide sequence: TGTGCCAGCAGCCAACACAGGGGCCAAGAGACCCAGTACTTC. This translates into CASSQHRGQETQYF.

A single count supports this clone. V is TRBV5-8 and J is TRBJ2-7; D is uncertain. CDR3 size: 13 residues. The V gene lost 0 bases and the J gene lost 2 bases, with 6 bases spanning the gap. Looked up from germline, CDR1 is SGHTS and CDR2 is YDEGEE. In DNA, the CDR3 is TGTGCCAGCAGCTTGGCCCCAGCCTACGAGCAGTACTTC. Translated: CASSLAPAYEQYF.

The chain uses TRBV5-1 and TRBJ2-3, with D possibly being TRBD2 (5 bases). The CDR3 contains 16 residues. Trimming removed 4 bases at V and 2 bases at J, with 17 bases between. Germline CDR1 SGHRS, CDR2 YFSETQ. The chain's CDR3 is CASSVPSSPLTDTQYF. The CDR3 DNA reads as TGCGCCAGCAGCGTACCCTCTAGCCCCCTCACAGATACGCAGTATTTT.

This clone was recorded only once. The gene calls are TRBV5-1 and TRBJ2-5; TRBD1 might be the D (5 bases). The germline gives CDR1 SGHRS, CDR2 YFSETQ. The length of the CDR3 is 13 residues. Deletions cut 4 bases from V and 7 bases from J, with 14 bases between. CDR3 DNA sequence: TGCGCCAGCAGCCGGACGGATCAGGGGACCCAGTACTTC. Amino acid sequence: CASSRTDQGTQYF.

The gene calls are TRBV9 and TRBJ2-1; 11 bases map to TRBD2. Trimming took 0 bases from V and 7 from J; bases not matched to a gene: 6. The CDR3 loop spans 16 amino acids. Germline V gene sequence: CDR1 SGDLS, CDR2 YYNGEE. This chain's CDR3 is CASSVELAGGGNEQFF. In nucleotides, the CDR3 is TGTGCCAGCAGCGTAGAGCTAGCGGGGGGAGGGAATGAGCAGTTCTTC.